Detailed here is one TCR beta chain. No antigen is known for it. Nothing much larger sits one base from this clone, and base qualities are not available. These data originate in a study of blood T cell repertoires in COVID-19 (dated by TCRdb to between 2020 and 2021). Study-wide context: Collaborator samples came from the United States, Italy and Spain and covered acute and convalescent phases of COVID-19. Samples came from the ongoing ImmuneRACE study (first 160 participants) plus 1,254 subjects from 6 global collaborators. The prospective study material was composed of cDNA or gDNA derived from T cells, B-cell-depleted T cells, or PBMCs. The repertoires were made available in a free public database intended to serve as a resource for research on the immune response to SARS-CoV-2. A de-identified subject ID, COVID-19 status, age in years and sex were almost always included in the sample metadata. Where HLA class I and class II types were available, the types were taken from metadata supplied by the sample provider, not from assay-based typing. Deeply sampled blood TCRbeta repertoires from subjects exposed to, actively infected with, or recovered from COVID-19 were included in the dataset.

Summary of the overall study and its limitations: Clinical and demographic metadata were provided uncurated, with the amount varying by source and participant.

The immunoSEQ Assay, a bias-controlled multiplex PCR, was used to amplify TCRbeta CDR3 regions from genomic DNA. Per the authors' processing: Within the assay, amplification of reference gene primers was used to estimate how many nucleated cells each sample contained. Sequence reads were collapsed and filtered to measure the absolute abundance of every unique TCRbeta CDR3 rearrangement. For each sample, productive Simpson clonality was calculated by taking the square root of Simpson's diversity index across productive rearrangements. Entries here come from immuneACCESS through TCRdb and include only in-frame sequences with V and J called. Some clones fail to appear in such tables; in the studies checked, an unresolved V gene covers under half of the shortfall, and the cause of the remainder is unknown. The V and J calls and the clone size are those of that table, but D and trimming were determined from the DNA. Recorded for this sample are 200,000 to 250,000 clones; around 80% of them occurred a single time. Over 15% of the sample is held by the ten biggest clonotypes.

CDR1 and CDR2 were assigned from the germline V gene (reference sequence) as MNHEY and SMNVEV. V sheds 2 bases and J sheds 7 bases, leaving 14 bases between their ends. The CDR3 runs 15 amino acids, cysteine and phenylalanine included. The kept DNA is CDR3 alone, 45 bases in frame from the first base. Whole blood was collected in K2EDTA tubes by collaborating institutions according to the institutions' own protocols. For TCRbeta analysis, collaborator samples were shipped as frozen whole blood, as isolated PBMCs, or as DNA extracted from either sample type. The source is an elderly woman with active or convalescent COVID-19. Sample: peripheral blood. The sequence joins TRBV27 to TRBJ1-4, with no confident D gene call. CDR3 protein: CASSLIPRGGEKLFF. Read as DNA, the sequence is TGTGCCAGCAGTTTAATCCCCCGGGGAGGTGAAAAACTGTTTTTT.